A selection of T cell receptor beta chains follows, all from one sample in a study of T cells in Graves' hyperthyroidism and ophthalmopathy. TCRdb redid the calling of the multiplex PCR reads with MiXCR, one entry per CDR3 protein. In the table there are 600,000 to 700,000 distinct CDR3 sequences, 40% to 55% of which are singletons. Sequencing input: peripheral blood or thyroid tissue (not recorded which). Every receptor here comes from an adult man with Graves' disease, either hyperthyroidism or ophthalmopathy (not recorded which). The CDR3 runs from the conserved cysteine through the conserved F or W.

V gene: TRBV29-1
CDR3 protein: CSVGTGSGQETQYF

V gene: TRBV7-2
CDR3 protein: CASSLKAGGLGEQYF

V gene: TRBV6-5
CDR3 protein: CAIKGRVNVLTF

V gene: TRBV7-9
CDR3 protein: CASSRGTLNEKLFF

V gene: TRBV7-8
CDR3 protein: CASNLPTSPRGRETQYF

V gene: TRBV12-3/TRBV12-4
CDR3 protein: CASSFGDREVSPLHF

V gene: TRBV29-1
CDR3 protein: CSVGRGREAF

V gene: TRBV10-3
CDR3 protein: CASSPPPRSEKLFF

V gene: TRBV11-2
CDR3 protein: CASSLDGLQPQHF

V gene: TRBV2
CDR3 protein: CASTARTGGQETQYF

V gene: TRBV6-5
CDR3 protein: CASTMGETQYF

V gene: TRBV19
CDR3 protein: CANSIAVNTEAFF

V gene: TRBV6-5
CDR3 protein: CASGSVQETQYF

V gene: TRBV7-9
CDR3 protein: CASSFGGIKDSPLHF

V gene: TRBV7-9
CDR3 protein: CASSLGQLHTEAFF

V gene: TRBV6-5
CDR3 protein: CASSNTGRGETQYF

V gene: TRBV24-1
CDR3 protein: CATSDSDRASNQPQHF

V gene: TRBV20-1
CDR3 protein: CSGRGLGAETQYF

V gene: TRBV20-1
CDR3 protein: CSATQGANEKLFF

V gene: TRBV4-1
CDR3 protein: CASSQAPGQAIYEQYF

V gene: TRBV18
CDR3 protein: CASSPARGEETQYF

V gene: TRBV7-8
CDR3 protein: CASSLAMGDSNYGYTF